These T cell receptor beta chains were read from a single sample in a study of T cells in Graves' hyperthyroidism and ophthalmopathy. One entry per CDR3 protein results from TCRdb running MiXCR on the multiplex PCR reads. The sample lists 700,000 to 950,000 distinct CDR3 sequences; just over 35% were seen once. Sequencing was performed on blood. All receptors come from a middle-aged woman with Graves' hyperthyroidism. CDR3s include the opening cysteine and the closing phenylalanine or tryptophan. The D gene is left open where the match is weak. Clone size appears in some rows only: once, few, many, or a class for an expanded clone.

NA,TRBV10-3,TRBD1,TRBJ1-4,CAIRAGGQGATDEKLFF,TGTGCCATCAGGGCCGGTGGACAGGGGGCTACTGACGAAAAACTGTTTTTT
few,TRBV4-1,NA,TRBJ2-5,CASSQDQAETQYF,TGCGCCAGCAGCCAAGATCAGGCGGAGACCCAGTACTTC
NA,TRBV7-6,NA,TRBJ2-2,CASSLAGPWNTVELFF,TGTGCCAGCAGCTTAGCGGGACCCTGGAACACCGTGGAGCTGTTTTTT
many,TRBV7-2,NA,TRBJ1-2,CASSEAYGYTF,TGTGCCAGCAGCGAGGCCTATGGCTACACCTTC
NA,TRBV10-3,NA,TRBJ1-3,CAISRTGSSTGNTIYF,TGTGCCATCAGTCGAACAGGGTCGTCTACTGGAAACACCATATATTTT
many,TRBV19,TRBD1,TRBJ1-1,CASRFQGAGTEAFF,TGTGCCAGTAGGTTTCAGGGGGCTGGGACTGAAGCTTTCTTT
few,TRBV6-1,NA,TRBJ1-3,CASSGWGGPVSGNTIYF,TGTGCCAGCAGTGGTTGGGGAGGTCCGGTTTCTGGAAACACCATATATTTT
NA,TRBV20-1,NA,TRBJ1-2,CSARVGLPHGYTF,TGCAGTGCTAGAGTGGGACTGCCTCACGGCTACACCTTC
many,TRBV19,NA,TRBJ1-2,CASSPLKGVRVAYGYTF,TGTGCCAGTAGCCCGCTCAAGGGTGTCAGAGTGGCTTATGGCTACACCTTC
few,TRBV9,NA,TRBJ1-3,CASSHTSGFKINTIYF,TGTGCCAGCAGCCATACAAGCGGGTTTAAAATAAACACCATATATTTT
NA,TRBV7-2,TRBD2,TRBJ2-7,CASSLSASGRYEQYF,TGTGCCAGCAGTTTATCTGCTAGCGGGAGGTACGAGCAGTACTTC
NA,TRBV10-1,NA,TRBJ2-7,CASSPGRLTDPSYEQYF,TGCGCCAGCAGCCCGGGGAGGTTGACCGACCCCTCCTACGAGCAGTACTTC
many,TRBV10-3,NA,TRBJ2-6,CATGTTLSSGANVLTF,TGTGCCACTGGGACCACACTCTCCTCTGGGGCCAACGTCCTGACTTTC
NA,TRBV5-4,NA,TRBJ2-5,CASRGTGRVKETQYF,TGTGCCAGCAGGGGTACGGGACGGGTAAAAGAGACCCAGTACTTC
once,TRBV12-3/TRBV12-4,NA,TRBJ1-1,CASGRRGDTEALF,TGTGCTAGTGGCCGCAGGGGTGACACTGAAGCTCTCTTT
few,TRBV7-9,TRBD2,TRBJ2-7,CASRHLAGGLSYEQYF,TGTGCCAGCAGACATCTCGCGGGAGGCCTCTCCTACGAGCAGTACTTC
many,TRBV10-2,NA,TRBJ1-2,CASNPNPGFYGYTF,TGCGCCAGCAATCCGAACCCGGGATTCTATGGCTACACCTTC
NA,TRBV13,TRBD2,TRBJ2-2,CASSRYTSAAGELFF,TGTGCCAGCAGCCGATACACTAGCGCGGCCGGGGAGCTGTTTTTT
NA,TRBV4-1,NA,TRBJ1-1,CASSPGRSEAFF,TGCGCCAGCAGCCCGGGAAGAAGTGAAGCTTTCTTT
once,TRBV25-1,NA,TRBJ2-5,CASAIGYPGTQYF,TGTGCCAGCGCCATCGGGTACCCGGGGACCCAGTACTTC
NA,TRBV6-2/TRBV6-3,TRBD2,TRBJ2-7,CASSLSSGGAARQYF,TGTGCCAGCAGCCTGAGCAGCGGGGGGGCCGCTCGTCAGTACTTC
NA,TRBV18,NA,TRBJ2-7,CASSPGLSEQYF,TGTGCCAGCTCACCTGGGTTGTCGGAGCAGTACTTC
NA,TRBV20-1,TRBD1,TRBJ2-5,CSARDSLTGGWETQYF,TGCAGTGCTAGAGATTCTCTGACAGGGGGCTGGGAGACCCAGTACTTC
many,TRBV7-2,TRBD1,TRBJ1-6,CASSLGRTGNSPLHF,TGTGCCAGCAGCTTAGGGCGGACAGGGAATTCACCCCTCCACTTT
few,TRBV19,NA,TRBJ2-7,CASNSGGPSYEQYF,TGTGCCAGTAACTCTGGGGGGCCATCCTACGAGCAGTACTTC
NA,TRBV5-5,TRBD1,TRBJ2-5,CASSLANSGTGDQETQYF,TGTGCCAGCAGCTTAGCAAATTCCGGGACAGGGGACCAAGAGACCCAGTACTTC
NA,TRBV7-9,NA,TRBJ1-2,CASTKQGGYGYTF,TGTGCCAGCACCAAACAGGGCGGATATGGCTACACCTTC
NA,TRBV19,TRBD2,TRBJ2-2,CASSTPGLDTGELFF,TGTGCCAGTAGTACGCCGGGACTAGACACCGGGGAGCTGTTTTTT
few,TRBV6-5,NA,TRBJ2-2,CASSISVSGLELFF,TGTGCCAGCAGTATAAGCGTCTCTGGCCTGGAGCTGTTTTTT
NA,TRBV19,NA,TRBJ2-7,CASSGVQGSEQYF,TGTGCCAGTTCTGGCGTACAGGGTAGTGAGCAGTACTTC
many,TRBV20-1,NA,TRBJ2-7,CSARAPSRDEQYF,TGCAGTGCTAGAGCACCCAGTAGGGACGAGCAGTACTTC
NA,TRBV20-1,NA,TRBJ2-5,CSARELGGSYGQYF,TGCAGTGCTAGAGAACTCGGAGGCTCCTACGGGCAGTACTTC
NA,TRBV6-1,NA,TRBJ1-5,CASSQGSPNQPQHF,TGTGCCAGCAGTCAAGGGTCTCCCAATCAGCCCCAGCATTTT
few,TRBV6-6,NA,TRBJ1-1,CASSYGGGKLNTEAFF,TGTGCCAGCAGTTATGGAGGGGGAAAGTTGAACACTGAAGCTTTCTTT
NA,TRBV28,NA,TRBJ2-7,CASSQLPRTYEQYF,TGTGCCAGCAGTCAATTACCTAGGACCTACGAGCAGTACTTC
many,TRBV15,TRBD2,TRBJ2-7,CATNWPSGRNPYEQYF,TGTGCCACCAATTGGCCTAGCGGGAGGAATCCCTACGAGCAGTACTTC
many,TRBV4-1,TRBD1,TRBJ1-2,CASSLLGGADGYTF,TGCGCCAGCAGCTTACTAGGGGGCGCGGATGGCTACACCTTC